This T cell receptor beta chain was recovered during a study of tumor and adjacent non-tumor tissue in lung cancer. Study context: Patients were aged roughly 30 to 76, roughly 9 men and about five women, stage I to III. The study, taken as a whole, reports: TCR diversity was significantly greater in tumor than normal lung tissue. Top 100 clones took a larger repertoire share in normal lung.

The template was RNA from unsorted bulk tissue. To note about this clonotype: What it binds is not known.

Germline CDR1 reads DFQATT; CDR2 reads SNEGSKA (reference sequence). CDR3 length: 14 residues. The V gene end was trimmed by 8 bases and the J gene end by 5 bases; junction bases not matched to a gene: 13. A modified ARM-PCR protocol with three rounds of nested PCR amplified TCRbeta. TCRdb used MiXCR to reprocess the multiplex PCR reads, holding one entry per CDR3 protein. The repertoire holds approximately 130,000 distinct CDR3 sequences, with 66% as singletons. The sample consisted of lung tumor tissue. This clonotype was sampled from a young man with non-small cell lung cancer. The chain carries TRBV20-1 and TRBJ2-3, with 7 bases that match TRBD2. CDR3 nucleotides: TGCAGTATGGTATTCGGACTAGTTCTAGATACGCAGTATTTT. Amino acid sequence: CSMVFGLVLDTQYF.